These 14 T cell receptor beta chains were sequenced from one sample in a study of cytomegalovirus exposure and HLA in healthy donors. The PCR had 60 Vbeta and 13 Jbeta primers. TCRdb's table, derived via immunoSEQ multiplex PCR, lists solely in-frame clones and lacks some. The sample consists of about 190,000 clones, 80% to 85% of them appearing once. The specimen was PBMCs. Source of these receptors: a woman between 18 and 29 years old in good health and CMV-seronegative.

This clone was counted a single time. This rearrangement joins TRBV2 to TRBJ1-6; the D is unclear. The V and J ends lost 5 bases and 7 bases respectively, with 12 bases between them. CDR3 length: 14 amino acids. CDR1 is SNHLY and CDR2 is FYNNEI in the germline V gene. CDR3 region: CASSRIPGNSPLHF. The CDR3 DNA follows: TGTGCCAGCAGTCGGATACCGGGGAATTCACCCCTCCACTTT. Full variable domain (rest looked up from reference TRBV2 and TRBJ1-6): EPEVTQTPSHQVTQMGQEVILRCVPISNHLYFYWYRQILGQKVEFLVSFYNNEISEKSEIFDDQFSVERPDGSNFTLKIRSTKLEDSAMYFCASSRIPGNSPLHFGNGTRLTVT.

The sample holds a few counts of this clone. V is TRBV6-5 and J is TRBJ2-2, with a possible D match to TRBD1 (5 bases). The CDR3 is 15 amino acids. Germline CDR1 MNHEY, CDR2 SVGAGI. Trimming pared 0 bases from V and 1 base from J, leaving 6 bases between. The CDR3 nucleotides are TGTGCCAGCAGTTACTCGGGGCAGAACACCGGGGAGCTGTTTTTT. The encoded protein is CASSYSGQNTGELFF.

The chain recombines TRBV2 with TRBJ1-5; D unclear. V lost 6 bases and J 0 bases, leaving 9 bases between the germline ends. This CDR3 is 14 amino acids long. In germline, CDR1 is SNHLY, CDR2 FYNNEI. The CDR3 coding sequence is TGTGCCAGCAGAGCAGACATTAGCAATCAGCCCCAGCATTTT. Its protein product is CASRADISNQPQHF. Full variable domain (missing parts from reference TRBV2 and TRBJ1-5): EPEVTQTPSHQVTQMGQEVILRCVPISNHLYFYWYRQILGQKVEFLVSFYNNEISEKSEIFDDQFSVERPDGSNFTLKIRSTKLEDSAMYFCASRADISNQPQHFGDGTRLSIL.

The chain recombines TRBV19 with TRBJ1-1, with D perhaps TRBD1 (5 bases). Germline V gene sequence: CDR1 LNHDA, CDR2 SQIVND (reference sequence). The CDR3 is 16 amino acids. V was cut by 4 bases and J by 0 bases, with 15 bases left in between. CDR3 sequence: CASSTWGGTLNTEAFF. The DNA of the CDR3 is TGTGCCAGTAGTACCTGGGGGGGTACCTTGAACACTGAAGCTTTCTTT.

V gene TRBV6-5 combines with J gene TRBJ2-1; D perhaps matches TRBD2 (6 bases). V was clipped by 4 bases and J by 5 bases, with 9 bases between them. CDR3 size: 13 residues. The germline V gene encodes CDR1 MNHEY and CDR2 SVGAGI. CDR3 protein: CASSWGGNNEQFF. The CDR3 bases are TGTGCCAGCAGTTGGGGCGGGAACAATGAGCAGTTCTTC.

This clone was detected only once. The chain uses TRBV28 and TRBJ2-7; 9 nucleotides align to TRBD1. Per the germline V gene, CDR1 is MDHEN and CDR2 is SYDVKM. J gave up 0 bases and V 5 bases, and 11 bases lay outside the gene matches. This CDR3 is 17 amino acids long. The CDR3 region has the DNA TGTGCCAGCAGTCGCCCCCGAGGGACAGGGATCTCCTACGAGCAGTACTTC. It specifies CASSRPRGTGISYEQYF.

This clone has just a few counts. The chain links TRBV5-6 to TRBJ2-7, with a tentative D call TRBD1 (5 bases). V lost 0 bases, J lost 4 bases, and 14 bases lay in between. This CDR3 region has 15 residues. Germline-derived CDR1 and CDR2 are SGHDT and YYEEEE. In DNA, the CDR3 is TGTGCCAGCAGCTTGGGCCCCTCCAGGGCTTACGAGCAGTACGTC. It encodes CASSLGPSRAYEQYV.

This clone was detected only a few times. The gene calls are TRBV4-2 and TRBJ1-5; a weak D match, TRBD1 (5 bases). V lost 0 bases to trimming and J lost 6 bases, with 12 bases between them. CDR1 is LGHNA, CDR2 YNFKEQ, per germline. The CDR3 extends over 15 amino acids. CDR3 protein: CASSQEGRVGQPQHF. In DNA form, the CDR3 reads TGTGCCAGCAGCCAAGAAGGCAGGGTAGGTCAGCCCCAGCATTTT.

J is TRBJ2-7 and V is TRBV18, with D perhaps TRBD2 (6 bases). There are 14 residues in the CDR3. Germline lookup yields CDR1 KGHSH and CDR2 LQKENI. V was clipped by 6 bases and J by 1 base, with 13 bases between them. The CDR3 DNA sequence: TGTGCCAGCTCCCAGGCGGGACGGTCCTACGAGCAGTACTTC. Its translation: CASSQAGRSYEQYF.

The chain uses TRBV28 and TRBJ1-5; D remains ambiguous. Looked up from germline, CDR1 is MDHEN and CDR2 is SYDVKM. CDR3 length: 13 amino acids. Trimming took 4 bases from V and 4 from J, leaving 8 bases between them. The DNA of the CDR3 is TGTGCCAGCAGTTATATACTGAATCAGCCCCAGCATTTT. As protein: CASSYILNQPQHF.

This clone was observed once. V and J are TRBV25-1 and TRBJ2-3; tentative D call: TRBD1 (6 bases). Germline CDR1 and CDR2: MGHDK and SYGVNS. The V and J ends lost 5 bases and 2 bases respectively, with 14 bases between them. The CDR3 has 15 residues. The CDR3 coding sequence is TGTGCCAGCAGTACCGACAGGATCGTCACAGATACGCAGTATTTT. Protein sequence: CASSTDRIVTDTQYF.

The chain has TRBV28 and TRBJ2-7; 12 bases are a match to TRBD2. The CDR3 is 15 residues long. Germline assignment: CDR1 MDHEN and CDR2 SYDVKM. The ends lost 5 bases at V and 4 bases at J; junction bases unmatched: 6. The CDR3 loop reads CASSERLAGVYEQYF. DNA of the CDR3: TGTGCCAGCAGTGAGCGACTAGCGGGAGTGTACGAGCAGTACTTC.

CDR3 coding DNA: TGCAGCGTTGAAGACGCTAGCGGGATCCAGTACTTC. Its protein product is CSVEDASGIQYF. The V and J genes are TRBV29-1 and TRBJ2-5, with 9 positions matching TRBD2. Germline-derived CDR1 and CDR2 are SQVTM and ANQGSEA. This CDR3 spans 12 amino acids. The trim removed 0 bases at V and 10 bases at J, leaving 3 bases unmatched.

The DNA of the CDR3 is TGTGCCTGCCAGCGGCCACCGCGGGAAGAGACCCAGTACTTC. Translating gives CACQRPPREETQYF. This chain uses TRBV30 with TRBJ2-5, with TRBD2 as a possible D gene (5 bases). Trimming shortened V by 6 bases and J by 3 bases, and 17 bases separated the two germline ends. Germline V lookup: CDR1 GTSNPN, CDR2 SVGIG (reference sequence). The CDR3 contains 14 residues.